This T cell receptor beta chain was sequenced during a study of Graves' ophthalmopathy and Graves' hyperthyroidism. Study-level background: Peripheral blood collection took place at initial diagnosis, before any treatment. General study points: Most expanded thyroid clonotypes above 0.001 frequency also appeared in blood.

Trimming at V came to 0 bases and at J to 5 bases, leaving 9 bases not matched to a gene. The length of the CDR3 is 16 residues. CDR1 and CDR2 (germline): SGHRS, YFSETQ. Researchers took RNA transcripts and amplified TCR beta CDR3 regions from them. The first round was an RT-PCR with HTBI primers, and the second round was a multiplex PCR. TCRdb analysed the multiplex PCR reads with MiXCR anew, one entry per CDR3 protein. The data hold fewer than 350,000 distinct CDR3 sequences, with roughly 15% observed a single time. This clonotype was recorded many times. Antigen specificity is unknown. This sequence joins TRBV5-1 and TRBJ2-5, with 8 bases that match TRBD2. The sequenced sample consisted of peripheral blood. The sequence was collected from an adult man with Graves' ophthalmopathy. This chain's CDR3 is CASSLGSTGGQETQYF. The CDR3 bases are TGCGCCAGCAGCTTGGGGTCCACGGGGGGGCAGGAGACCCAGTACTTC.